This T cell receptor beta chain stems from a study of T cell responses to AZD1222 COVID-19 vaccine. Some clones are missing from TCRdb's copy, which holds only in-frame ones; the method was immunoSEQ multiplex PCR. The sample carries approximately 180,000 clones, approximately 90% recorded once. CDR1 and CDR2 (germline): MNHEY, SMNVEV (reference sequence). This CDR3 comprises 14 residues. Trimming left V 4 bases short and J 9 bases short, with 16 bases between. The material sequenced was peripheral blood, taken on day 0 of AZD1222 vaccination. The chain combines TRBV27 with TRBJ2-1; either TRBD1 or TRBD2 may fit D (5 bases each). This clonotype was sampled from an adult in good health. CDR3 in DNA: TGTGCCAGCAGTTCCGACCGGGGCCGGGGTGAGCAGTTCTTC. Translation: CASSSDRGRGEQFF.